This TCR beta chain was observed in a study of cytomegalovirus exposure and HLA in healthy donors. Study-wide background: A prior study identified 117 million unique TCR beta sequences from 190 million or so T cells. HLA-typed donors were the source of about 90 million unique TCRs held in an early data release.

The V gene end was trimmed by 5 bases and the J gene end by 9 bases; junction bases not matched to a gene: 1. Germline V gene data show CDR1 as KGHSH and CDR2 as LQKENI. This CDR3 region has 11 residues. Primers: 60 Vbeta forward and 13 Jbeta reverse. The method was immunoSEQ multiplex PCR; TCRdb's version includes in-frame clones alone and lacks a portion of them. The table has about 180,000 clones, 70% to 80% seen once. The sequencing sample was made of PBMCs. The TCR comes from a man younger than 30 in good health and CMV-seronegative. The chain joins TRBV18 to TRBJ2-1, with TRBD2 identical over 7 bases. The CDR3 coding sequence is TGTGCCAGCTCAAAGCGGGGTGAGCAGTTCTTC. It codes for CASSKRGEQFF.